The rows below give T cell receptor beta chains drawn from one sample of a study of shared clonotypes between healthy human individuals. Clones were sequenced by immunoSEQ multiplex PCR, and TCRdb holds only the in-frame ones, with some missing. The profile shows roughly 2 million clones, 95% of them singletons. Specimen: naive CD4+ T cells sorted from blood. The receptors come from a man in his late teens or twenties in good health. CDR3s include the opening cysteine and the closing phenylalanine or tryptophan. A D gene is named only where the DNA matches it firmly. Clone size is shown for a subset of rows, as once, few, many or a class of expanded clone.

TRBD1,TRBV7-8,once,TRBJ2-5,TGTGCCAGCAGCTTAGTGTATTCAGGGGGAGAGACCCAGTACTTC,CASSLVYSGGETQYF
.,TRBV2,.,TRBJ2-7,TGTGCCAGCAGTGAATTAGCGTCAAGCTCCTACGAGCAGTACTTC,CASSELASSSYEQYF
TRBD1,TRBV19,.,TRBJ2-7,TGTGCCAGTAGTATGAGCCGGGACAGGGATCAGTACTTC,CASSMSRDRDQYF
TRBD2,TRBV19,.,TRBJ2-5,TGTGCCAGTAGTATGGAGAGACTAGCGGGACGAGAGACCCAGTACTTC,CASSMERLAGRETQYF
TRBD1,TRBV14,.,TRBJ2-4,TGTGCCAGCAGCCGGGACAGCGGAACGCGAGAGGTAGCCAAAAACATTCAGTACTTC,CASSRDSGTREVAKNIQYF
TRBD1,TRBV29-1,.,TRBJ1-1,TGCAGTGCCTTCACAGGGGGCGCAAACACTGAAGCTTTCTTT,CSAFTGGANTEAFF
.,TRBV6-1,.,TRBJ2-3,TGTGCCAGCCCTAGCGTCAGCACAGATACGCAGTATTTT,CASPSVSTDTQYF
.,TRBV30,.,TRBJ2-2,TGTGCCTGGAGTCCGCATAACGTCCGCTCTATCGGGGAGCTGTTTTTT,CAWSPHNVRSIGELFF
.,TRBV29-1,.,TRBJ2-1,TGCAGCGTTGTGAACAGGGACTCCTACAATGAGCAGTTCTTC,CSVVNRDSYNEQFF
.,TRBV5-6,.,TRBJ2-1,TGTGCCAGCAGCTTGGACGCGGCCGGCGGGGCCTTCTACAATGAGCAGTTCTTC,CASSLDAAGGAFYNEQFF
.,TRBV5-6,.,TRBJ1-6,TGTGCCAGCAGCTTGGATCGGAATTCACCCCTCCACTTT,CASSLDRNSPLHF
.,TRBV29-1,.,TRBJ2-7,TGCAGCGCCTCCTCCAGGGTCGCGGACGAGCAGTACTTC,CSASSRVADEQYF
.,TRBV27,.,TRBJ2-5,TGTGCCAGCAGCGAACTAGATTTTATGGAGACCCAGTACTTC,CASSELDFMETQYF
.,TRBV30,.,TRBJ1-3,TGTGCCTGGAGACTTCCGGGCCTAAGTACTGGAAACACCATATATTTT,CAWRLPGLSTGNTIYF
.,TRBV30,.,TRBJ1-2,TGTGCCTGGATCTCGATGCTCGGGGGGACTCATGGCTACACCTTC,CAWISMLGGTHGYTF